This T cell receptor beta chain was retrieved from a study of T and B cells in COVID-19 patients. For the study at large: Peripheral blood came from COVID-19 patients with active infection or after recovery.

Each TRB amplification used 250-500 ng of genomic DNA from blood. TRB rearrangements were amplified by multiplex PCR with BIOMED2 TRB-A/B primers. TCRdb ran MiXCR on the multiplex PCR reads and lists one entry per CDR3 protein. The data contain 14,000 or so distinct CDR3 sequences, about 28% of them singletons. Remarks on this clonotype: The antigen is unknown.

Notes on the study in general: Early severe-case samples and blood from mildly ill patients during symptoms were in short supply. Active COVID-19 showed highly clonal TRB repertoires; recovery showed diversity and richness above healthy donors. Patients with COVID-19 reportedly showed strongly skewed T cell receptor beta variable and joining gene usage.

Germline lookup yields CDR1 SGHKS and CDR2 YYEKEE (reference sequence). The CDR3 totals 19 residues. V dropped 2 bases and J dropped 0 bases, with 20 bases sitting between them. V is TRBV5-5 and J is TRBJ1-4; no clear D. This receptor was taken from a human donor who had recovered from COVID-19. Source material: blood. CDR3 region: CASSFRLQVPYTTNEKLFF. Here the CDR3 DNA reads TGTGCCAGCAGCTTTAGGTTGCAGGTTCCCTACACAACTAATGAAAAACTGTTTTTT.